This T cell receptor (beta chain) is from a study of cytomegalovirus exposure and HLA in healthy donors. The study's findings and limits: Later on, an analysis showed TCR association rates differing by HLA locus, with DRB1 the most and HLA-C the fewest. Immune exposure information available was restricted to CMV serostatus. Confirmation in vitro established that three CMV-associated chains were specific for CMV antigens. In a later analysis, parvovirus B19, influenza, CMV and Epstein-Barr virus appeared linked to several top co-occurrence clusters.

Primers: 60 Vbeta forward and 13 Jbeta reverse. Here immunoSEQ multiplex PCR was the method, and the copy in TCRdb shows in-frame clones only, minus some. The sample includes 100,000 to 150,000 clones, 80% of them seen just once. For this clone: Its specificity is unknown.

Germline V gene data show CDR1 as LGHNA and CDR2 as YNFKEQ. The CDR3 sequence is 12 residues long. With 1 base removed from V and 12 bases from J, the gap between germline ends came to 9 bases. The V and J genes are TRBV4-2 and TRBJ1-4; D not resolved. The origin of this receptor is a man aged 25 to 40 in good health and CMV-seronegative. Specimen: PBMCs. CDR3 sequence (DNA): TGTGCCAGCAGCCAAGTTCCCCCTGAACTGTTTTTT. Translating gives CASSQVPPELFF.